These 4 T cell receptor beta chains originate from one sample sequenced in a study of blood T cell repertoires in COVID-19. Clones were sequenced by immunoSEQ multiplex PCR, and TCRdb holds only the in-frame ones, with some missing. Of nearly 50,000 clones in the sample, 86% were seen once. The source material was peripheral blood. The receptor source for this set is a woman aged 55-70 years with acute or convalescent COVID-19.

The count of this clone is one. The chain couples TRBV6-5 to TRBJ1-4; 9 bases are a match to TRBD1. With V trimmed by 6 bases and J by 6 bases, 8 bases remained unmatched. Germline V gene data show CDR1 as MNHEY and CDR2 as SVGAGI. The CDR3 is 15 residues long. The CDR3 is CASRSGTGLDEKLFF. CDR3 nucleotides: TGTGCCAGCAGGTCCGGGACAGGGCTGGATGAAAAACTGTTTTTT.

This clone was observed a single time. The chain recombines TRBV5-1 with TRBJ1-4; D is unclear. Germline V gene lookup returns CDR1 SGHRS and CDR2 YFSETQ. Trimming took off 4 bases at V and 8 bases at J, with 15 bases between the two ends. The CDR3 runs 14 residues. The CDR3 nucleotides are TGCGCCAGCAGCCAACACCCCTCCAACGAAAAACTGTTTTTT. It is translated as CASSQHPSNEKLFF. The full variable domain, rest sourced from reference TRBV5-1 and TRBJ1-4, is KAGVTQTPRYLIKTRGQQVTLSCSPISGHRSVSWYQQTPGQGLQFLFEYFSETQRNKGNFPGRFSGRQFSNSRSEMNVSTLELGDSALYLCASSQHPSNEKLFFGSGTQLSVL.

This clone was detected once. V usage is TRBV5-1 and J usage is TRBJ1-1; 9 positions agree with TRBD1. This CDR3 has 14 amino acids. V shed 2 bases and J 4 bases; nucleotides not matched to a gene: 3. Germline V gene data show CDR1 as SGHRS and CDR2 as YFSETQ. The CDR3 DNA follows: TGCGCCAGCAGCTTAACGACAGGGGGCACTGAAGCTTTCTTT. Its protein is CASSLTTGGTEAFF.

This clone was seen just once. The chain carries TRBV27 and TRBJ1-4; possible D gene TRBD1, 5 bases. The CDR3 contains 14 residues. Germline V gene lookup returns CDR1 MNHEY and CDR2 SMNVEV (reference sequence). Deletions cut 8 bases from V and 7 bases from J, with 17 bases between. CDR3 DNA sequence: TGTGCCAGCTGCGATCGGGGGTCAGGTGAAAAACTGTTTTTT. Encoded protein: CASCDRGSGEKLFF.